This record covers a single T cell receptor (beta chain). The sample originates from a study of blood T cell repertoires in COVID-19. Cohort 3 donors counted as recovered after two negative PCRs, clearance, or resolved symptoms. Authors' processing steps: The authors estimated nucleated cell counts from reference gene primer amplification. Data came from immunoSEQ multiplex PCR; TCRdb stores just in-frame clones and leaves some out. V, J and clone size derive from that table, while D and trimming were established from the DNA sequence. The sample holds under 300,000 clones, under 95% seen once. V was cut by 8 bases and J by 0 bases, with 16 bases left in between. This CDR3 comprises 16 residues. Germline V gives CDR1 MNHEY, CDR2 SVGAGI.

The chain is built from TRBV6-5 and TRBJ2-2, with D unclear. This sequence was found in a young woman who had recovered from COVID-19. Sequenced material: PBMCs or T cells enriched from blood (not recorded which). The CDR3 region is CASGLRGNSNTGELFF. The CDR3 DNA reads as TGTGCCAGCGGTTTGCGAGGCAATTCGAACACCGGGGAGCTGTTTTTT.